This TCR beta chain was observed in a study of glioma-infiltrating T cells after dendritic cell vaccination. Study-level background: Between the early 2000s and the early 2010s, patients got autologous tumor lysate-pulsed dendritic cell vaccines.

Sample time point: after dendritic cell vaccination, including at tumor progression/relapse. PBMC sampling occurred before vaccination, two weeks after the third dose, and at progression. Per germline, CDR1 LNHNV and CDR2 YYDKDF (reference sequence). V was pared by 2 bases and J by 6 bases, with 8 bases between. The CDR3 loop spans 12 amino acids. Primers: 60 V beta forward and 13 J beta reverse. The assay was immunoSEQ multiplex PCR, and TCRdb's table has in-frame clones only and misses some. The sample includes some 58,000 clones, about 85% of them seen just once. The chain employs TRBV15 and TRBJ2-7, with a weak D call TRBD2 (7 bases). The sample here was blood, taken after dendritic cell vaccination. The receptor was isolated from a human donor with glioblastoma. CDR3: CATSRRGGEQYF. CDR3 nucleotides: TGTGCCACCAGCAGAAGGGGGGGCGAGCAGTACTTC.